This T cell receptor beta chain was recovered during a study of patients and donors after allogeneic stem cell transplantation. V trimming: 6 bases; J trimming: 7 bases; junction bases outside the gene matches: 18. The CDR3 is made up of 17 amino acids. TCRdb independently ran MiXCR on the RT-PCR reads; one entry per CDR3 protein. The table includes about a million distinct CDR3 sequences, roughly 18% detected once. This receptor was identified in a human donor who was either an allogeneic HSCT recipient or a stem cell or donor lymphocyte infusion donor (not recorded which). It is not recorded whose cells these are; they may come from a transplant donor. The sequencing input was blood, either unsorted or a sorted T cell fraction (not recorded which). V is TRBV12-3 or TRBV12-4 and J is TRBJ2-7, with 10 bases lining up with TRBD1. CDR3 residues: CASSTYDWDRGKVEQYF. CDR3 sequence (DNA): TGTGCCAGCAGCACCTACGATTGGGACAGGGGAAAGGTAGAGCAGTACTTC.